What follows are 17 T cell receptor beta chains derived from one specimen sequenced in a study of CD8+CD57+ T cells in acquired aplastic anemia. Genomic DNA templated the TCR beta VDJ and CDR3 profiling. In TCRdb, the reads were re-called with MiXCR into one record per CDR3 protein. The table has a few hundred thousand distinct CDR3 sequences, around 72% seen once. Material: sorted CD4+, CD8+, or CD8+CD57+ T cells (not recorded which) from PBMCs. The receptors stem from a human donor in good health, serving as a control.

The chain recombines TRBV20-1 with TRBJ1-2; D unclear. The germline V and J ends were trimmed by 7 bases and 9 bases, with 21 bases remaining between them. The CDR3 loop spans 13 amino acids. Looked up from germline, CDR1 is DFQATT and CDR2 is SNEGSKA (reference sequence). CDR3 bases: TGCAGTGTCAGGTTTACGAGCAGTACTTGCTACACCTTC. It is translated as CSVRFTSSTCYTF.

This rearrangement joins TRBV12-3 or TRBV12-4 to TRBJ2-5; 10 positions match TRBD2. The V segment lost 8 bases and the J segment 5 bases; nucleotides outside the gene matches: 5. The CDR3 is made up of 13 amino acids. The CDR3: CASYPAGGETQYF. DNA for the CDR3: TGTGCCAGCTACCCAGCGGGGGGGGAGACCCAGTACTTC.

A remark on this clonotype: The germline gene is not matched at one end of the junction; a read error may be the cause. V is TRBV5-1 and J is TRBJ1-2, with 9 bases lining up with TRBD1. Germline V gene sequence: CDR1 SGHRS, CDR2 YFSETQ. The length of the CDR3 is 14 residues. CDR3 amino acids: CASSGWTGAYGYTF. Written as DNA, the CDR3 is TGTGCCAGCAGCGGCTGGACAGGGGCATATGGCTACACCTTC.

The chain recombines TRBV7-2 with TRBJ1-5; TRBD1 might be the D (6 bases). The CDR3 runs 15 residues. V was cut by 5 bases and J by 13 bases, with 24 bases left in between. Germline V CDR1 and CDR2: SGHTA, FQGNSA. The CDR3 DNA is TGTGCCAGCAGCCTAAAAGGGGGAGGCAATCAGCAGCAGCATTTT. This gives the protein CASSLKGGGNQQQHF.

The chain is built from TRBV9 and TRBJ2-3; D possibly corresponds to TRBD2 (6 bases). Trimming shortened V by 4 bases and J by 1 base, and 13 bases separated the two germline ends. Germline values: CDR1 SGDLS, CDR2 YYNGEE. CDR3 length equals 15 residues. The CDR3 region has the DNA TGTGCCAGCAGCCCCCATAGCGGCCGCACAGATACGCAGTATTTT. It yields the protein CASSPHSGRTDTQYF.

Points on this clonotype: Likely a read error: the CDR3 ends without its conserved phenylalanine or tryptophan. The chain uses TRBV19 and TRBJ1-1; D is uncertain. The germline V gene encodes CDR1 LNHDA and CDR2 SQIVND (reference sequence). The CDR3 spans 11 residues. The CDR3 sequence is CASNIETEAFS. The CDR3 DNA is TGTGCCAGTAATATAGAAACTGAAGCTTTCTCC.

The chain has TRBV4-3 and TRBJ2-7; weak D call: TRBD1 (7 bases). Trimming pared 4 bases from V and 2 bases from J, leaving 18 bases between. The germline V gene has CDR1 LGHNA and CDR2 YSLEER. The CDR3 runs to 16 residues. The CDR3 coding sequence is TGCGCCAGCAGCCGACTGACAGGGCGGGGCACCTACGAGCAGTACTTC. This translates into CASSRLTGRGTYEQYF.

About this clonotype itself: A read error may produce the germline difference seen at one junction end. This sequence joins TRBV11-2 and TRBJ2-3; D possibly corresponds to TRBD1 (6 bases). Looked up from germline, CDR1 is SGHAT and CDR2 is FQNNGV. CDR3 length equals 14 residues. For the CDR3, the DNA is TGTGCCAGCAGAACCAGGACAGCGGTAGAGACCCAGTACTTT. The encoded protein is CASRTRTAVETQYF.

About this clonotype: At one end, the junction sequence differs from germline, possibly due to a read error. The chain carries TRBV15 and TRBJ2-5; no clear D gene. CDR3 length equals 8 residues. Germline V lookup: CDR1 LNHNV, CDR2 YYDKDF (reference sequence). The CDR3 DNA is TGTGCCACCAGGAGAGCCTCATTC. It yields the protein CATRRASF.

A note on this clonotype: At one end the junction does not follow the germline gene, possibly because of a read error. This rearrangement joins TRBV7-2 to TRBJ2-5; D is perhaps TRBD2 (5 bases). The CDR3 length is 16 residues. CDR1 SGHTA and CDR2 FQGNSA come from the germline V gene. CDR3 amino acids: CASRLMAGRYEESQYF. The CDR3 region has the DNA TGTGCCAGCAGGCTGATGGCGGGTCGGTACGAAGAGTCCCAGTACTTC. Full variable domain (outside the CDR3, taken from reference TRBV7-2 and TRBJ2-5): GAGVSQSPSNKVTEKGKDVELRCDPISGHTALYWYRQSLGQGLEFLIYFQGNSAPDKSGLPSDRFSAERTGGSVSTLTIQRTQQEDSAVYLCASRLMAGRYEESQYFGPGTRLLVL.

Remarks on this clonotype: At one of its ends the junction is not consistent with the germline gene, which may arise from a read error. The CDR3 loop is CASSLFATRFSAANVLTF. In DNA form, the CDR3 reads TGTGCCAGCAGCTTATTTGCGACGAGATTCTCTGCGGCCAACGTCCTGACTTTC. V gene TRBV7-2 combines with J gene TRBJ2-6; D is ambiguous. CDR3 length equals 18 residues. Germline V gives CDR1 SGHTA, CDR2 FQGNSA.

This clonotype has only one observation. This chain links TRBV27 with TRBJ1-6, with D possibly TRBD1 on 6 matching bases. The CDR3 contains 16 residues. Germline V gene data show CDR1 as MNHEY and CDR2 as SMNVEV (reference sequence). V lost 5 bases and J lost 19, with 30 bases in between. The CDR3 is CASSDIGQKSPLPFHF. In DNA form, the CDR3 reads TGTGCCAGCAGTGACATCGGACAGAAGTCACCCCTCCCCTTTCACTTT.

The V gene is TRBV7-2, the J gene TRBJ1-2; D not resolved. This CDR3 has 16 residues. Trimming removed 2 bases at V and 11 bases at J, with 24 bases between. Germline V gene sequence: CDR1 SGHTA, CDR2 FQGNSA. The DNA for the CDR3 is TGTGCCAGCAGCTTACGACGATGGGTGCGGCACCATTTTTACACCTTC. Translated: CASSLRRWVRHHFYTF.

At least ten counts were recorded for this clonotype. The rearrangement uses TRBV6-5 and TRBJ1-1; D gene ambiguous. The CDR3 spans 15 residues. Germline V gene sequence: CDR1 MNHEY, CDR2 SVGAGI. The V end was cut by 4 bases, the J end by 1 base, with 13 bases between. In nucleotides, the CDR3 is TGTGCCAGCAGTTCGTGGACGTCAAAGAACACTGAAGCTTTCTTT. Translated: CASSSWTSKNTEAFF.

With respect to this clonotype: One end of the junction varies from germline; a read error may be responsible. The chain has TRBV9 and TRBJ1-6; D possibly corresponds to TRBD1 (5 bases). CDR3 length equals 14 residues. The germline CDR1 and CDR2 sequences are SGDLS and YYNGEE. The DNA of the CDR3 is TGTGCCAGCAGCTACACCCGGGACCACAATCCGCAGTACTTT. Protein: CASSYTRDHNPQYF.

As regards this clonotype: The CDR3 carries no conserved terminal phenylalanine or tryptophan, so it likely arises from a read error. It is unclear where the CDR3 begins or ends on the DNA, so no DNA is shown, and the CDR3 is as TCRdb lists it. The rearrangement joins TRBV7-2 to TRBJ1-1. The CDR3 is 12 amino acids in total, end residues counted. The germline CDR1 and CDR2 sequences are SGHTA and FQGNSA. This CDR3 is CASSAANTKALY.

This clonotype showed up many times. The chain uses TRBV7-2 and TRBJ2-6; D unresolved. The germline gives CDR1 SGHTA, CDR2 FQGNSA. CDR3 size: 18 residues. V gave up 0 bases and J gave up 0 bases, with 12 bases separating them. The CDR3 reads CASSLAPLGPSGANVLTF. The CDR3 region has the DNA TGTGCCAGCAGCTTAGCGCCGCTAGGGCCCTCTGGGGCCAACGTCCTGACTTTC.